The TCR beta chain described here comes from a study of T-cell memory formation after mild COVID-19. V was shortened by 5 bases and J by 4 bases, with 18 bases between the two germline ends. The germline V gene has CDR1 SGHTA and CDR2 FQGNSA. The CDR3 length is 15 residues. Constant-segment primers were used for 5'RACE, and the resulting TCR alpha and TCR beta cDNA libraries carried sample barcodes and UMIs. TCRdb fed the 5' RACE reads into MiXCR, producing one record per CDR3 protein. This sample has 150,000 to 200,000 distinct CDR3 sequences; about 14% occur once, and the top ten carry less than 15%. Turning to this clonotype: The antigen is undetermined.

Study findings and constraints: Researchers found some responding clones in pre-infection memory, a sign that cross-reactive memory joined.

This clonotype originated in an adult woman who had mild COVID-19 (a few samples of this study predate the infection). Cell type and time point are not known. Sequencing input: PBMCs or a T cell subset sorted from them (not recorded which). The chain couples TRBV7-2 to TRBJ2-7; the D gene is possibly TRBD2 (6 bases). In nucleotides, the CDR3 is TGTGCCAGCAGCCCCCGGTCGGGAGTTCGGTACGAGCAGTACTTC. This gives the protein CASSPRSGVRYEQYF.